This note documents a single T cell receptor beta chain sequence. Its antigen remains undetermined. No base-level quality is on record; no much larger clone is a single base apart. This entry belongs to a study of CD8 T cells in Susac syndrome (dated by TCRdb to the late 2010s). About the investigation overall: The study used repertoire sequencing to test whether antigen drove CD8+ T cell activation and differentiation in Susac syndrome. Clonality of the CD8+ T cell repertoire was compared between about a dozen healthy donors, 14 Susac syndrome patients and around 15 multiple sclerosis patients. Overall study results and their limits: The TCR sequencing and HLA analysis was acknowledged to have included a relatively small number of individuals.

High-throughput TCR beta sequencing profiled peripheral blood CD8+ and CD4+ T cells from healthy donors, Susac syndrome patients and multiple sclerosis patients. The multiple sclerosis controls were treatment-naive patients whose relapsing-remitting disease, either stable or active, fulfilled the revised McDonald criteria. Bulk CD8+ and CD4+ T cells were purified by magnetic negative isolation, whereas CD8+ TEMRA cells were enriched by FACS. Blood was drawn into EDTA tubes, processed within 24 hours, and PBMCs were isolated by density gradient centrifugation. PBMCs intended for TCR sequencing were cryopreserved in liquid nitrogen and thawed later in a water bath at 37 degrees C. Purity of sorted or isolated CD4+, CD8+ and CD8+ TEMRA cells was at least 90%. RNA was extracted using the RNeasy kit, and about 0.5 to 1 ug of the RNA was reverse transcribed with random hexamers. The immunoSEQ multiplex PCR assay, covering 54 Vbeta and 13 Jbeta segments, was used to amplify TCR beta CDR3 regions. PCR amplification bias was corrected by using a synthetic template baseline for primer optimization and computational correction. The original methods were these. Reads were assigned to V, D and J genes according to IMGT and analyzed in immunoSEQ Analyzer, with only productive sequences retained. Clonality was calculated as one minus the Shannon entropy normalized by log2 of the number of productive unique sequences. Public and private clones were assessed among the 100 most prevalent clones of each patient and control. Clones were defined as Susac-specific if absent from the healthy and MS cohorts, from 900 to 1,200 published viral clones and from other ImmuneACCESS disease sequences. Through fastp at Q25 and MiXCR, TCRdb rebuilt clones from the public reads, retaining in-frame beta chains. All rows with the same CDR3 protein become a single entry with the most common DNA and genes. The V and J calls and clone size are TCRdb's, not the authors'. The sample table contains fewer than 350,000 distinct CDR3 sequences; only one count was recorded for 85% of them. The top ten hold 0.21% of the sample.

The CDR3 numbers 16 residues from cysteine through phenylalanine. The entry retains the CDR3 DNA only, 48 bases that are in frame from base 1. The germline V gene sets CDR1 to SNHLY and CDR2 to FYNNEI. The junction carries 20 bases between V and J, which are trimmed by 4 bases and 5 bases respectively. Sequenced input: CD8+ T cells from PBMCs. The chain employs TRBV2 and TRBJ2-5; the D gene assignment is ambiguous. The receptor's source is a human donor with multiple sclerosis. The DNA sequence is given as TGTGCCAGCAGTGGCCTGGGGAAGGCGTTGTCCGAGACCCAGTACTTC. The resulting protein is CASSGLGKALSETQYF. Extended through the reference TRBV2 and TRBJ2-5 proteins, this CDR3 yields the full variable domain: EPEVTQTPSHQVTQMGQEVILRCVPISNHLYFYWYRQILGQKVEFLVSFYNNEISEKSEIFDDQFSVERPDGSNFTLKIRSTKLEDSAMYFCASSGLGKALSETQYFGPGTRLLVL.